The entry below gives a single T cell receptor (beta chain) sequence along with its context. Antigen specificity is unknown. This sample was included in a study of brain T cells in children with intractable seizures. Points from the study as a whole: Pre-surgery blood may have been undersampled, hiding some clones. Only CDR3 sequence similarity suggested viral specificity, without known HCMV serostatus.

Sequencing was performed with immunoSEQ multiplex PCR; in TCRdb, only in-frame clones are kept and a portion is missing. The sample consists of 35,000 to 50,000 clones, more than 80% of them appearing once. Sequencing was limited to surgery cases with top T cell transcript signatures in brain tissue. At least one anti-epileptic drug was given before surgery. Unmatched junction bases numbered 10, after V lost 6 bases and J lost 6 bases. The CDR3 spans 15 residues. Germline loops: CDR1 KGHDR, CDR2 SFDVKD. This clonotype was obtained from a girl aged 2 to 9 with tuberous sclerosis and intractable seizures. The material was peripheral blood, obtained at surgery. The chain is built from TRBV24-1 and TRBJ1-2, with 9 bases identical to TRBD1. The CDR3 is CATSKQGAAADGYTF. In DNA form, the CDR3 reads TGTGCCACCAGTAAACAGGGGGCGGCGGCGGATGGCTACACCTTC.